Described below is a single TCR beta chain sequence and its context. Its antigen is unknown. This sample was taken from a study of shared clonotypes between healthy human individuals. The overall study: Contributing individuals were two females and three males aged 18 to 49. Every donor yielded three CD4 naive, three CD4 memory, two CD8 naive and one CD8 memory plate. Study-wide findings and caveats: Several donors showed sharing of about 5.5% of naive CD4 clonotypes.

CDR3 length equals 14 residues. The germline V and J ends were trimmed by 0 bases and 7 bases, with 12 bases remaining between them. Germline V gene lookup returns CDR1 KGHSY and CDR2 FQNENV. The genomic DNA of each subset was split evenly across several immunoSEQ plates. Clones were sequenced by immunoSEQ multiplex PCR, and TCRdb holds only the in-frame ones, with some missing. This sample has 2,500,000 or so clones; 92% occur once, and the top ten carry more than 0.35%. The sequence was obtained from a young man in good health. Some clones in this sample may be carry-over from other donors' samples. This chain connects TRBV16 to TRBJ1-2; perhaps TRBD1 as D (6 bases). Sequenced material: naive CD4+ T cells from PBMCs. Subset of the sample: CD45RA+ positively selected. The CDR3 spells CASSQSLGGLGYTF. The CDR3 coding sequence is TGTGCCAGCAGCCAATCATTGGGGGGCCTTGGCTACACCTTC.